In this sample, the clone carrying this T cell receptor beta chain turned up many times. No antigen is known for it. Attached unique molecular identifiers marked individual cDNA molecules. MiXCR, run by TCRdb on the 5' RACE reads, gives a single entry per CDR3 protein. The sample holds about 63,000 distinct CDR3 sequences; around 13% are singletons and the top ten take less than 6%. The data derive from a study of early T cells in non-severe SARS-CoV-2 infection. In the study overall: Sequencing used unsorted whole-blood bulk RNA, so chains lack pairing. Regarding the study as a whole: The VDJdb matching leaned toward anti-spike CD8 responses and overlooked private and CD4 specificities.

Per the germline V gene, CDR1 is LNHDA and CDR2 is SQIVND (reference sequence). The CDR3 is made up of 14 amino acids. J gave up 4 bases and V 7 bases, and 5 bases lay outside the gene matches. The chain is built from TRBV19 and TRBJ1-2; 11 bases fit TRBD1. Sequenced: whole blood. This receptor was taken from an adult who was a healthcare worker with PCR-confirmed SARS-CoV-2 infection or an uninfected control (not recorded which). The CDR3 spells CASMGQGGLYGYTF. The CDR3 DNA is TGTGCCAGTATGGGACAGGGGGGACTCTATGGCTACACCTTC.